The sequence of this T cell receptor (beta chain) was determined in a study of blood T cell repertoires in COVID-19. As processed by the authors: Amplification of reference gene primers provided the estimated nucleated cell counts. Profiling relied on immunoSEQ multiplex PCR, and the TCRdb table lists in-frame clones only, not all of them. V, J and clone size are those of that table, while D and trimming were read from the DNA. The data hold about 140,000 clones, with 88% observed a single time. V trimming: 2 bases; J trimming: 3 bases; junction bases outside the gene matches: 1. Germline assignment: CDR1 SEHNR and CDR2 FQNEAQ (reference sequence). The CDR3 runs to 14 residues. This clone has only a few counts.

The clonotype originates from a man aged 45-65 years with active or convalescent COVID-19. This sequence joins TRBV7-9 and TRBJ1-5; 7 bases map to TRBD1. The source material was peripheral blood. CDR3 nucleotides: TGTGCCAGCAGCTTAACAGGGGACAATCAGCCCCAGCATTTT. It encodes CASSLTGDNQPQHF.